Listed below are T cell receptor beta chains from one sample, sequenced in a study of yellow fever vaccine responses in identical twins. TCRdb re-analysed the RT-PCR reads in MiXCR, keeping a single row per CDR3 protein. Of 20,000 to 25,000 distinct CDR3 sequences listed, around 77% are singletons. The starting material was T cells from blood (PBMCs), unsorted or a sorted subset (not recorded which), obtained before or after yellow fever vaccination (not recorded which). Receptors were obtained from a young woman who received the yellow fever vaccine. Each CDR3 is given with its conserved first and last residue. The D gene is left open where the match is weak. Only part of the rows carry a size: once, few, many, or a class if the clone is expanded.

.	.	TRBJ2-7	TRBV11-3	CASTPPGATYEQYF	TGTGCCAGCACACCCCCCGGGGCAACCTACGAGCAGTACTTC
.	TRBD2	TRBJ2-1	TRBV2	CASSRGTSGVQHEQFF	TGTGCCAGCAGTCGTGGGACTAGCGGGGTTCAACATGAGCAGTTCTTC
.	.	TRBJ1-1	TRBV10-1	CASSELGEGHRNTEAFF	TGCGCCAGCAGTGAGCTCGGCGAGGGACACAGAAACACTGAAGCTTTCTTT
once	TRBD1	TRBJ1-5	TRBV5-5	CPSSGQGGSQPQHF	TGTCCCAGCAGCGGACAGGGGGGAAGTCAGCCCCAGCATTTT
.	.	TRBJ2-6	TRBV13	CASGRSGVLSGANVLTF	TGTGCCAGCGGCAGGTCGGGCGTACTCTCTGGGGCCAACGTCCTGACTTTC
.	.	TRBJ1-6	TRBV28	CASSGRSSYNSPLHF	TGTGCCAGCAGCGGGCGGAGCTCCTATAATTCACCCCTCCACTTT
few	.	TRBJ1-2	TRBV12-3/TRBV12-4	CASRKTEIYGYTF	TGTGCCAGCAGAAAGACAGAGATCTATGGCTACACCTTC
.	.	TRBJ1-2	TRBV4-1	CASSQVQVDGYTF	TGCGCCAGCAGCCAAGTACAGGTCGATGGCTACACCTTC
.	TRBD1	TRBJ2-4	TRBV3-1	CASSQGTGGAKNIQYF	TGTGCCAGCAGCCAAGGGACAGGGGGAGCCAAAAACATTCAGTACTTC
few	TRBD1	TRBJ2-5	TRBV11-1	CASSLTGRETQYF	TGTGCCAGCAGCTTGACAGGGCGAGAGACCCAGTACTTC
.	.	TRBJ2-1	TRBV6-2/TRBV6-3	CASSYSTLSNEQFF	TGTGCCAGCAGTTACTCGACTCTTTCCAATGAGCAGTTCTTC
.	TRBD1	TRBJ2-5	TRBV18	CASSPESGTAQETQYF	TGTGCCAGCTCACCAGAATCCGGGACAGCACAAGAGACCCAGTACTTC
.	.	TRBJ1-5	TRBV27	CASRSGTGAGPQHF	TGTGCCAGCAGAAGCGGGACCGGCGCGGGGCCCCAGCATTTT
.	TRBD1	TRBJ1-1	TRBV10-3	CAIRPDRGYGSTEAFF	TGTGCCATCAGACCAGACAGGGGATATGGAAGCACTGAAGCTTTCTTT
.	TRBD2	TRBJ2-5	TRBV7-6	CASSVGLAGYETQYF	TGTGCCAGCAGCGTCGGACTAGCGGGGTATGAGACCCAGTACTTC
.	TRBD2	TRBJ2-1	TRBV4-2	CASSLGLAGGQDSEQFF	TGTGCCAGCAGCCTCGGACTAGCGGGGGGGCAGGACAGTGAGCAGTTCTTC
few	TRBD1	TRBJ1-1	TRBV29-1	CSAEGQQNTEAFF	TGCAGCGCCGAGGGACAGCAGAACACTGAAGCTTTCTTT
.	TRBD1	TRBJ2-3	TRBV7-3	CASSSQGATDTQYF	TGTGCCAGCAGCTCACAGGGGGCTACAGATACGCAGTATTTT
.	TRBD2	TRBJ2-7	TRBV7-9	CASSLALAGGPDYEQYF	TGTGCCAGCAGCTTAGCGCTGGCGGGAGGTCCGGACTACGAGCAGTACTTC
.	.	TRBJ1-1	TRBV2	CASSGQGLTEAFF	TGTGCCAGCAGTGGGCAGGGTTTGACTGAAGCTTTCTTT
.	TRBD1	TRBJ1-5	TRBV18	CASSPGQGLKNQPQHF	TGTGCCAGCTCACCCGGACAGGGGCTAAAGAATCAGCCCCAGCATTTT
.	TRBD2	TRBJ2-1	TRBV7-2	CASSPASGSFVNEQFF	TGTGCCAGCAGCCCCGCGAGCGGGAGCTTCGTCAATGAGCAGTTCTTC
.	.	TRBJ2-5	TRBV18	CASSPDVMETQYF	TGTGCCAGCTCACCCGACGTTATGGAGACCCAGTACTTC
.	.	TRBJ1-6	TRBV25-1	CASSEYRAPLHF	TGTGCCAGCAGTGAATATCGGGCACCCCTCCACTTT
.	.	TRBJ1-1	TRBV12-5	CASGFVMGPGDTEAFF	TGTGCTAGTGGTTTTGTAATGGGGCCTGGGGACACTGAAGCTTTCTTT
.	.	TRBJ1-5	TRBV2	CASSGHKQPQHF	TGTGCCAGCAGTGGACACAAGCAGCCCCAGCATTTT
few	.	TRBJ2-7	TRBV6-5	CASSTSGYEQYF	TGTGCCAGCAGTACCTCGGGGTACGAGCAGTACTTC
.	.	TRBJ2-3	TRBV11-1	CASSLPLPSTDTQYF	TGTGCCAGCAGCTTGCCACTTCCAAGCACAGATACGCAGTATTTT
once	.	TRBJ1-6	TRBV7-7	CASSRGPGSPLHF	TGTGCCAGCAGCCGCGGGCCCGGGTCACCCCTCCACTTT
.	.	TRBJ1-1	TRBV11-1	CASSPPFPRNTEAFF	TGTGCCAGCAGCCCACCCTTTCCCCGGAACACTGAAGCTTTCTTT
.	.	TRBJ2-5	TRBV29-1	CSFSGVGETQYF	TGCAGCTTCTCGGGAGTTGGAGAGACCCAGTACTTC
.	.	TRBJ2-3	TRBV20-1	CSARADSNTQYF	TGCAGTGCTAGAGCGGACAGTAATACGCAGTATTTT
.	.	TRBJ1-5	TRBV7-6	CASSLGEPKPQHF	TGTGCCAGCAGCTTGGGGGAACCGAAGCCCCAGCATTTT
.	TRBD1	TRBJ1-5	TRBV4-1	CASSQGQGSSNQPQHF	TGCGCCAGCAGCCAAGGACAGGGGTCTAGCAATCAGCCCCAGCATTTT
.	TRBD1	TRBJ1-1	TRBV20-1	CSARPQGGLYTEAFF	TGCAGTGCTAGACCCCAGGGGGGATTATACACTGAAGCTTTCTTT
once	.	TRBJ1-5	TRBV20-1	CSATTRNQPQHF	TGCAGTGCTACCACGAGAAATCAGCCCCAGCATTTT
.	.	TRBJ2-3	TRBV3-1	CASSQVRTGVGSGQYF	TGTGCCAGCAGCCAAGTACGGACGGGAGTAGGATCTGGGCAGTATTTT
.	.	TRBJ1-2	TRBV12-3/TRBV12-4	CASSAGNGYTF	TGTGCCAGCAGTGCCGGAAATGGCTACACCTTC
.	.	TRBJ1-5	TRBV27	CASQSTTYSNQPQHF	TGTGCCAGCCAGTCAACCACATATAGCAATCAGCCCCAGCATTTT
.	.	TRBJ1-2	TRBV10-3	CAISESKQGQPYGYTF	TGTGCCATCAGTGAGTCGAAGCAGGGGCAGCCCTATGGCTACACCTTC
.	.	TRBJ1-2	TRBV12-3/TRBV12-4	CASSLGEFKGYTF	TGTGCCAGCAGTTTAGGGGAATTCAAGGGCTACACCTTC
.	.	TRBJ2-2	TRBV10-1	CASSADNTGELFF	TGCGCCAGCAGCGCAGATAACACCGGGGAGCTGTTTTTT
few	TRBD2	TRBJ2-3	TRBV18	CAIRGAGGRFSDTQYF	TGTGCCATTCGAGGTGCGGGGGGCCGGTTCTCAGATACGCAGTATTTT
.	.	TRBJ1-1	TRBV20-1	CSARRTVDTEAFF	TGCAGTGCTAGGAGGACGGTAGACACTGAAGCTTTCTTT
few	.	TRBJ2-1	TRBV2	CASSWDGPYNEQFF	TGTGCCAGCAGCTGGGACGGACCATACAATGAGCAGTTCTTC